A selection of T cell receptor beta chains follows, all from one sample in a study of Ad26.COV2.S vaccination and SARS-CoV-2 variants. TCRdb's copy holds only in-frame clones and misses some; the assay was immunoSEQ multiplex PCR. Of 300,000 to 400,000 clones listed, approximately 90% are singletons. The sequenced sample was peripheral blood, obtained after recovery from COVID-19. These receptors were taken from a human donor who had recovered from COVID-19. Both conserved end residues are part of each CDR3. D genes are given only for firm matches. Size is stated for part of the rows, as once, few or many counts, or as a class when the clone is expanded.

.,TRBV29-1,TRBJ1-2,.,TGCAGCGTTTGGGTGAGGGATGGCTACACCTTC,CSVWVRDGYTF
few,TRBV9,TRBJ1-2,.,TGTGCCAGCAGCGTAGGATCCAGCCCCTATGGCTACACCTTC,CASSVGSSPYGYTF
.,TRBV27,TRBJ1-4,.,TGTGCAGCAGGGGACATTACTAGAGGAACTAATGAAAAACTGTTTTTT,CAAGDITRGTNEKLFF
.,TRBV28,TRBJ1-3,.,TGTGCCAGCAGTACAGGCTCTGGAAACACCATATATTTT,CASSTGSGNTIYF
.,TRBV5-1,TRBJ2-7,TRBD1,TGCGCCAGCAGCACGACAGGGGGATGGTACGAGCAGTACTTC,CASSTTGGWYEQYF
.,TRBV12-5,TRBJ2-1,TRBD1,TGTGCTAGTGGTTCCCTCGGGACAGGGCTTTACAATGAGCAGTTCTTC,CASGSLGTGLYNEQFF
.,TRBV6-6,TRBJ2-1,.,TGTGCCAGCATCCCAGAGGGTCTCTCCTACAATGAGCAGTTCTTC,CASIPEGLSYNEQFF
.,TRBV15,TRBJ2-7,.,TGTGCGGACGGAGGGTTGGGCTACGAGCAGTACTTC,CADGGLGYEQYF
.,TRBV5-4,TRBJ2-3,TRBD2,TGTGCCAGCAGCTTGAGAATGAGCGGGGCCACAGATACGCAGTATTTT,CASSLRMSGATDTQYF
.,TRBV6-6,TRBJ2-3,TRBD2,TGTGCCAGCAGTCTCTGGCACAGCGGGGCAAGCACAGATACGCAGTATTTT,CASSLWHSGASTDTQYF
.,TRBV19,TRBJ1-2,.,TGTGCCAGTAGTCGGGGACAAGGCTATGGCTACACCTTC,CASSRGQGYGYTF
.,TRBV7-9,TRBJ2-1,TRBD2,TGTGCCAGCACCCAACTGGCGGGGGGCCCAAGCAATGAGCAGTTCTTC,CASTQLAGGPSNEQFF
.,TRBV7-2,TRBJ1-4,TRBD1,TGTGCCAGCAGCCTCAGGGGGGGGACCGGAGAAAAACTGTTTTTT,CASSLRGGTGEKLFF
.,TRBV4-1,TRBJ2-4,.,TGCGCCAGCAGCCAAGATCCGCATAGTCCTACCAAAAACATTCAGTACTTC,CASSQDPHSPTKNIQYF
.,TRBV11-3,TRBJ2-2,.,TGTGCCAGCAGCTTAGATATCCCCGAAGGGACCGCCGGGGAGCTGTTTTTT,CASSLDIPEGTAGELFF
few,TRBV4-3,TRBJ2-2,.,TGCGCCAGCAGCCAAGATCTGTGGGGAACAGAGCTGTTTTTT,CASSQDLWGTELFF
.,TRBV5-6,TRBJ2-2,.,TGTGCCAGCAGTGATGGACCGATCCGGGGCGGGGAGCTGTTTTTT,CASSDGPIRGGELFF
.,TRBV29-1,TRBJ1-2,TRBD1,TGCAGCGTTGCTAGAGAGGGGGCTGGCTACACCTTC,CSVAREGAGYTF
.,TRBV11-2,TRBJ1-4,.,TGTGCCAGCAGCTTCGGGGTGACTAATGAAAAACTGTTTTTT,CASSFGVTNEKLFF
.,TRBV7-8,TRBJ1-5,TRBD1,TGTGCCAGCAGCTTAGGGGGGCCGGGACAGTATCAGCCCCAGCATTTT,CASSLGGPGQYQPQHF
.,TRBV6-6,TRBJ1-6,.,TGTGCCAGCACCGACGTGGGTTACAACTCACCCCTCCACTTT,CASTDVGYNSPLHF
.,TRBV27,TRBJ2-7,.,TGTGCCAGCAGTTTCGGGCAGGGCCGCGAGCAGTACTTC,CASSFGQGREQYF
.,TRBV27,TRBJ2-7,TRBD1,TGTGCCAGCAGTCTCAGGACAGGAACCTACGAGCAGTACTTC,CASSLRTGTYEQYF
.,TRBV4-2,TRBJ2-2,TRBD2,TGTGCCAGCAGCCGCTCCCCCTCTACTAGCGGGGGAAGCGGGGAGCTGTTTTTT,CASSRSPSTSGGSGELFF
.,TRBV27,TRBJ2-1,.,TGTGCCAGCAGGTCGAACCTTTTAGTATACTCCTACAATGAGCAGTTCTTC,CASRSNLLVYSYNEQFF
.,TRBV24-1,TRBJ2-7,.,TGTGCCACCAGTGATTGCGGGATCATCCTCGGTTTCGAGCAGTACTTC,CATSDCGIILGFEQYF
.,TRBV7-9,TRBJ2-7,TRBD2,TGTGCCAGCAGCGCAGTTCCTAGCGGGGTAAACTACGAGCAGTACTTC,CASSAVPSGVNYEQYF
.,TRBV3-1/TRBV3-2,TRBJ2-3,.,TGTGCCAGCAGCTTCAACAGAGCACCCACAGATACGCAGTATTTT,CASSFNRAPTDTQYF
.,TRBV5-5,TRBJ2-7,TRBD1,TGTGCCAGCAGCTTCCGACCGTCCAGGACAGGGGGATTATCCTACGAGCAGTACTTC,CASSFRPSRTGGLSYEQYF
.,TRBV2,TRBJ1-2,.,TGTGCCAGCAGTGAAATTCCAGGGGCGGCTGGCTACACCTTC,CASSEIPGAAGYTF
.,TRBV3-1/TRBV3-2,TRBJ2-3,TRBD2,TGTGCCAGCAGCCATCGACTAGCGGGGAGCACAGATACGCAGTATTTT,CASSHRLAGSTDTQYF
.,TRBV5-6,TRBJ2-7,.,TGTGCCAGCAGCTGGTACCTCGGGGGGCTTTCCTACGAGCAGTACTTC,CASSWYLGGLSYEQYF
once,TRBV4-3,TRBJ2-5,.,TGCGCCAGCAGCCAAGATGAGGGCATCCCGACCCAGTACTTC,CASSQDEGIPTQYF
once,TRBV3-1/TRBV3-2,TRBJ2-7,.,TGTGCCAGCAGCCTTGGGTGGCCATCGGAGGAGCAGTACTTC,CASSLGWPSEEQYF
.,TRBV4-3,TRBJ2-7,.,TGCGCCAGCAGCCAAAACCATCGCGACTACGAGCAGTACTTC,CASSQNHRDYEQYF
few,TRBV6-1,TRBJ1-5,.,TGTGCCAGCAGTGAAGCGCCTCCGGGGTTGGGTGCCCAGCATTTT,CASSEAPPGLGAQHF
.,TRBV5-6,TRBJ2-7,.,TGTGCCAGCAGCTTGTCTCGGGGGGAGCAGTACTTC,CASSLSRGEQYF
.,TRBV5-5,TRBJ1-1,.,TGTGCCAGCAGCTTGGAGTGGGTGAACACTGAAGCTTTCTTT,CASSLEWVNTEAFF
once,TRBV9,TRBJ2-2,.,TGTGCCAGCAGCGTACAGTCGTCGGGCTCGGGGGAGCTGTTTTTT,CASSVQSSGSGELFF
once,TRBV7-2,TRBJ1-2,.,TGTGCCAGCAGCTTAGGGGGATCCCCGGGCTATGGCTACACCTTC,CASSLGGSPGYGYTF
.,TRBV3-1/TRBV3-2,TRBJ1-6,.,TGTGCCAGCAGCCAATCAACCTATAATTCACCCCTCCACTTT,CASSQSTYNSPLHF
.,TRBV10-1,TRBJ1-1,.,TGCGCCAGCAGTGAGTCGTCGGGCACTGAAGCTTTCTTT,CASSESSGTEAFF
.,TRBV4-1,TRBJ2-7,.,TGCGCCAGCAGCCAAGATGCGGGATCCTACGAGCAGTACTTC,CASSQDAGSYEQYF
.,TRBV5-1,TRBJ2-3,.,TGCGCCAGCAGCTTGGAGGGCAGAGATAGCACAGATACGCAGTATTTT,CASSLEGRDSTDTQYF
.,TRBV6-6,TRBJ1-4,TRBD1,TGTGCCAGCAGTTACCCACAGGGGGCGCGGAATGAAAAACTGTTTTTT,CASSYPQGARNEKLFF
.,TRBV7-8,TRBJ2-5,.,TGTGCCAGCAGCTTAGATTCACGGATTCATCAAGAGACCCAGTACTTC,CASSLDSRIHQETQYF
once,TRBV7-2,TRBJ1-6,.,TGTGCCAGCAGCTACCCTGGGGCAGGGCCCAATTCACCCCTCCACTTT,CASSYPGAGPNSPLHF